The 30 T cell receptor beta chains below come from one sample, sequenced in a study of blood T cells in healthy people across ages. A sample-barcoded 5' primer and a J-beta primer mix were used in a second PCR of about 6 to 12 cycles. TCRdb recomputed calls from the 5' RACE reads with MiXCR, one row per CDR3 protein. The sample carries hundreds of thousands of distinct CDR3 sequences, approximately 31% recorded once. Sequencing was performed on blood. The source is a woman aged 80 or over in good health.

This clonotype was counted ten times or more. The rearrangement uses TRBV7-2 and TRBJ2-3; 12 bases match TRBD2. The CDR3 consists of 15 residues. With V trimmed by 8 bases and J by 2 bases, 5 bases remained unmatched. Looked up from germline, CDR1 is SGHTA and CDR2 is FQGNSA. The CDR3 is CASGLAGGFTDTQYF. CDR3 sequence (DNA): TGTGCCAGCGGTCTAGCGGGGGGGTTCACAGATACGCAGTATTTT.

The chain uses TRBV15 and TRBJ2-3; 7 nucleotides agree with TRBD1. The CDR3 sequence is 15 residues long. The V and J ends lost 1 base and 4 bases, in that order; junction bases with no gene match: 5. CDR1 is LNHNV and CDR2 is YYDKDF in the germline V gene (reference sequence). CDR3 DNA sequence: TGTGCCACCAGCAGAGGTCGACAGGGTGCAGATACGCAGTATTTT. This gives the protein CATSRGRQGADTQYF.

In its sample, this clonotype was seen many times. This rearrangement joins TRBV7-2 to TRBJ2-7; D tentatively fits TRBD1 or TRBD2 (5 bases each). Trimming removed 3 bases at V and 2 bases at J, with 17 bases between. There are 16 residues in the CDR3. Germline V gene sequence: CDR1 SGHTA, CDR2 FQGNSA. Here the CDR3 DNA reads TGTGCCAGCAGCTTCGCCGGGGCCCGCCCTACCTACGAGCAGTACTTC. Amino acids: CASSFAGARPTYEQYF.

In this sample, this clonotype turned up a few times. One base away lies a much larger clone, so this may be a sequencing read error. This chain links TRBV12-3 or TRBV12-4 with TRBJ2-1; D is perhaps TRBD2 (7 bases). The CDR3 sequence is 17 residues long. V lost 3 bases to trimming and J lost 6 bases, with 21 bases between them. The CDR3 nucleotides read TGTGCCAGCAGTTTGTTACTAGTGGGGGGGCCTGTCAATGAGCAGTTCTTC. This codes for CASSLLLVGGPVNEQFF.

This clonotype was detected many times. The CDR3 loop is CASLTSRLTDTQYF. The CDR3 DNA reads TGTGCCAGCTTGACTAGCCGCCTCACAGATACGCAGTATTTT. This chain uses TRBV2 with TRBJ2-3, with 7 bases that match TRBD2. From germline, CDR1 is SNHLY and CDR2 FYNNEI. The CDR3 loop spans 14 amino acids. Trimming took 8 bases from V and 2 from J; bases not matched to a gene: 7.

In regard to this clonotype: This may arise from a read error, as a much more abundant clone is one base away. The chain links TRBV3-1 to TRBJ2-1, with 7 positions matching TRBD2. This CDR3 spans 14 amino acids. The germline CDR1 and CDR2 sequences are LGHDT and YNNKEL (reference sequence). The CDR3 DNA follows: TGTACCAGCAGCCACACTAGCGAAGTCGATGAGCAGTTCTTC. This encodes CTSSHTSEVDEQFF.

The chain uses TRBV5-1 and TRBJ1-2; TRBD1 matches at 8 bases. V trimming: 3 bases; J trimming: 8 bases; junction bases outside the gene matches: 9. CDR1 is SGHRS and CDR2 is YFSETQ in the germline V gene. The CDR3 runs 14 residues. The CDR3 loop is CASSCGDRMGGYTF. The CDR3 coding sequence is TGCGCCAGCAGCTGTGGGGACAGGATGGGCGGCTACACCTTC. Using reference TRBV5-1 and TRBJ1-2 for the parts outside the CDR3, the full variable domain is KAGVTQTPRYLIKTRGQQVTLSCSPISGHRSVSWYQQTPGQGLQFLFEYFSETQRNKGNFPGRFSGRQFSNSRSEMNVSTLELGDSALYLCASSCGDRMGGYTFGSGTRLTVV.

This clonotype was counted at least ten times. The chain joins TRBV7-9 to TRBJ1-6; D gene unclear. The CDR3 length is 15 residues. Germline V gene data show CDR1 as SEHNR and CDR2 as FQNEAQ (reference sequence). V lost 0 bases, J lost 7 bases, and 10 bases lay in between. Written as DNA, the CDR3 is TGTGCCAGCAGCTTAGCGGTACAGCCAAATTCACCCCTCCACTTT. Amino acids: CASSLAVQPNSPLHF.

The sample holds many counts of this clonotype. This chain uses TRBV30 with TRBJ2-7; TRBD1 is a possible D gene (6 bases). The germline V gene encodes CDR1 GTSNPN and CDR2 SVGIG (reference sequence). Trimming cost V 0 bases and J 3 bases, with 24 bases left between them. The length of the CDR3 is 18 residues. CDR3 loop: CAWSVLQGIGLRGYEQYF. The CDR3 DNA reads TGTGCCTGGAGTGTATTGCAGGGGATCGGCCTACGGGGCTACGAGCAGTACTTC.

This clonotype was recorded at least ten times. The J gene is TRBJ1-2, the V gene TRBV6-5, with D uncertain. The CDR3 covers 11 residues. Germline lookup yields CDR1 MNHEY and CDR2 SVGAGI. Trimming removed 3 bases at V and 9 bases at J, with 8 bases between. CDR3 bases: TGTGCCAGCAGTTATAGTGGCCGCTACACCTTC. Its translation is CASSYSGRYTF.

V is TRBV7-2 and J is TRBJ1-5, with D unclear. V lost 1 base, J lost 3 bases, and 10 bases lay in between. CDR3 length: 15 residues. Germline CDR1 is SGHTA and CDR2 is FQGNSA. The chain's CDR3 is CASSLGGQHNQPQHF. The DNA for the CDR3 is TGTGCCAGCAGCTTAGGGGGTCAGCACAATCAGCCCCAGCATTTT.

For the CDR3, the DNA is TGTGCCAGCAGCCCAAGGACTAGCGGGAGTGGGGACATTCAGTACTTC. It yields the protein CASSPRTSGSGDIQYF. The rearrangement links TRBV7-2 to TRBJ2-4; 13 bases are shared with TRBD2. Per the germline V gene, CDR1 is SGHTA and CDR2 is FQGNSA. The CDR3 runs to 16 residues. J was trimmed by 8 bases and V by 5 bases; bases with no gene match: 9.

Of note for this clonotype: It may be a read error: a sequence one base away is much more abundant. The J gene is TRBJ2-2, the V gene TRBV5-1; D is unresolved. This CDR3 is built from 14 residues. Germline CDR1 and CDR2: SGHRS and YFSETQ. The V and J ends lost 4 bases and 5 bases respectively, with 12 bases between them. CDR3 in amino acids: CASSVALATGELFF. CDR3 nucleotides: TGCGCCAGCAGCGTGGCATTAGCAACCGGGGAGCTGTTTTTT.

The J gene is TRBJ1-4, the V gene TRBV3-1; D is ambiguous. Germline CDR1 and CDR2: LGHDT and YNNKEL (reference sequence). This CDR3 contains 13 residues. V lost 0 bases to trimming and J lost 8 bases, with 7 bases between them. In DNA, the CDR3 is TGTGCCAGCAGCCAAGATCGCGAGGAAAAACTGTTTTTT. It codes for CASSQDREEKLFF.

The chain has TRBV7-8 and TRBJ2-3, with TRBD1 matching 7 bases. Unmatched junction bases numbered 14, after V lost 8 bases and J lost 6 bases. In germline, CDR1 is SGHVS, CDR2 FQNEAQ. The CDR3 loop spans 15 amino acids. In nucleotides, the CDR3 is TGTGCCAGCTCCCCACCGGCAGGGGGTCCGGATACGCAGTATTTT. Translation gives CASSPPAGGPDTQYF.

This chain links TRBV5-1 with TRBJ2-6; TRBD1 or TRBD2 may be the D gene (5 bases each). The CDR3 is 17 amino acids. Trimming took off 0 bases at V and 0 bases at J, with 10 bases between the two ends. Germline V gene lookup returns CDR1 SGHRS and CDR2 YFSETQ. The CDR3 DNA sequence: TGCGCCAGCAGCTTGGTGGGGGTGGGCTCTGGGGCCAACGTCCTGACTTTC. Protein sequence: CASSLVGVGSGANVLTF.

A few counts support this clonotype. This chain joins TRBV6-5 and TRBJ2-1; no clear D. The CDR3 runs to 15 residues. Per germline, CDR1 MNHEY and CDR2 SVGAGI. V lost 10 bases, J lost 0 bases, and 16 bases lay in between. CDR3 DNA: TGTGCCACCTTCCGGGCCCCACTCTCCTACAATGAGCAGTTCTTC. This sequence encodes CATFRAPLSYNEQFF.

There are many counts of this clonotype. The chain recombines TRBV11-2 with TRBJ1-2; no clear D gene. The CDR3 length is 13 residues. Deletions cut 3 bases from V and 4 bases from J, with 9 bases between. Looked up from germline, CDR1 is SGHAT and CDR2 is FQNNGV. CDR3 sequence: CASSLGDRYGYTF. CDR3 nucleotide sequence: TGTGCCAGCAGCTTGGGCGACCGCTATGGCTACACCTTC.

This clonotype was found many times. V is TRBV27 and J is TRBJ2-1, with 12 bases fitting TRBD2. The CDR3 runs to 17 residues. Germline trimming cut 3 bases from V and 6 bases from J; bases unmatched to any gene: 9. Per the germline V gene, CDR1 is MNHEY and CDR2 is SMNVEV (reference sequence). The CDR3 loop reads CASSFSLAGGLGNEQFF. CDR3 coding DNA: TGTGCCAGCAGTTTCAGTCTAGCGGGGGGGCTCGGCAATGAGCAGTTCTTC.

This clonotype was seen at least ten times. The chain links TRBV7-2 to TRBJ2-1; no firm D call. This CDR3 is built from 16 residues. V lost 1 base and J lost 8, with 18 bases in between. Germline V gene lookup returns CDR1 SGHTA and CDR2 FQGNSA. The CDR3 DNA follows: TGTGCCAGCAGCTTAGGGTTTGTGGGCCTTGGTGATGAGCAGTTCTTC. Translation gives CASSLGFVGLGDEQFF.

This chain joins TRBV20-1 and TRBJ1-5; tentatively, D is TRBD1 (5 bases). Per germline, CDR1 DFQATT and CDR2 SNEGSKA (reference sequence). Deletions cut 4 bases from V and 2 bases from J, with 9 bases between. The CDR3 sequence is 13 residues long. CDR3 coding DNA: TGCAGTGCTATACCCAGGGGCAATCAGCCCCAGCATTTT. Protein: CSAIPRGNQPQHF.

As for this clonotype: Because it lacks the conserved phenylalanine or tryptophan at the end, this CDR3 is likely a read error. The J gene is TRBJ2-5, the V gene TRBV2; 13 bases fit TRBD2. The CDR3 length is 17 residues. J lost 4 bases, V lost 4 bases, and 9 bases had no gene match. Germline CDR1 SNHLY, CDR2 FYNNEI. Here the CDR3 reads CASSGLMTSGGRETQYV. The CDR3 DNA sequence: TGTGCCAGCAGTGGATTGATGACTAGCGGGGGGCGAGAGACCCAGTACGTC.

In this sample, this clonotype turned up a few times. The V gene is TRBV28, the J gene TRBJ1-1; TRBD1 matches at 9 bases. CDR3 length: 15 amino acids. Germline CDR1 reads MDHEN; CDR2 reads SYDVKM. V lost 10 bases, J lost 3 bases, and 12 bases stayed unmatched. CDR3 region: CATQRGTGRDTEAFF. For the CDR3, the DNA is TGTGCCACCCAAAGGGGGACAGGGAGGGACACTGAAGCTTTCTTT. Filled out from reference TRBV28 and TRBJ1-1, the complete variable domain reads DVKVTQSSRYLVKRTGEKVFLECVQDMDHENMFWYRQDPGLGLRLIYFSYDVKMKEKGDIPEGYSVSREKKERFSLILESASTNQTSMYLCATQRGTGRDTEAFFGQGTRLTVV.

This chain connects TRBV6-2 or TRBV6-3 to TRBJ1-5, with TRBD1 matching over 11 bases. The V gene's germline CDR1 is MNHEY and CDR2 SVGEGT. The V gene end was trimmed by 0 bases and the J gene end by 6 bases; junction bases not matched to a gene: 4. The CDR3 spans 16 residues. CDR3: CASSYSTGTGGQPQHF. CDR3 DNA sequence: TGTGCCAGCAGTTACTCGACCGGGACAGGGGGTCAGCCCCAGCATTTT.

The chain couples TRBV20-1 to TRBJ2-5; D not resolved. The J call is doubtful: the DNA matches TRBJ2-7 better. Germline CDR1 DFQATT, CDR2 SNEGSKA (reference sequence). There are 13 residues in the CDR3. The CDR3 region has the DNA TGCAGTGCTAGATATTCGGAATACTACGAGCAGTACTTC. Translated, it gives CSARYSEYYEQYF.

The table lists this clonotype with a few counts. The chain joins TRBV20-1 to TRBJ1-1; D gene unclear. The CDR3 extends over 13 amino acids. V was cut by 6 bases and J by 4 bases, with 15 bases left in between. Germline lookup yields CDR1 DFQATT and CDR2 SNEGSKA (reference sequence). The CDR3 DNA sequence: TGCAGTGCCTCGGGGTGGGAGGGCACTGAAGCTTTCTTT. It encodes CSASGWEGTEAFF.

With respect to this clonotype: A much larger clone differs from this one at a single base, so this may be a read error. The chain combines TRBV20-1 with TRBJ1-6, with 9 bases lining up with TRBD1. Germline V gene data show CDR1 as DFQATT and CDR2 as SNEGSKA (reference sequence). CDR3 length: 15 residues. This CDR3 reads CSAPVTGGYNSPPHF. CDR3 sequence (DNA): TGCAGTGCTCCCGTGACAGGGGGTTATAATTCACCCCCCCACTTT.

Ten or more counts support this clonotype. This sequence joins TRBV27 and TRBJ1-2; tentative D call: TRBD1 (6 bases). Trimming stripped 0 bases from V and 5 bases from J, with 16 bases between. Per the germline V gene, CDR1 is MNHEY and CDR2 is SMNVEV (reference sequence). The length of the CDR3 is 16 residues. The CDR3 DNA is TGTGCCAGCAGTTTATCCCCAGGGGCGAGATTATATGGCTACACCTTC. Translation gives CASSLSPGARLYGYTF.

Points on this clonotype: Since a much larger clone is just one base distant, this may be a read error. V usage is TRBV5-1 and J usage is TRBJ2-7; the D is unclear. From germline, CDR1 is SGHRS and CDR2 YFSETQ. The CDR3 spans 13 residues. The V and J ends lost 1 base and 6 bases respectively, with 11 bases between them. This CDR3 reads CASSLSPPTEQYF. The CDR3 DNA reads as TGCGCCAGCAGCTTGAGTCCACCCACCGAGCAGTACTTC.

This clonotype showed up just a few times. CDR3 coding DNA: TGTGCCACCAGTGATACGTTTACAAACATTCAGTACTTC. This translates into CATSDTFTNIQYF. The gene calls are TRBV24-1 and TRBJ2-4; D call uncertain. With 3 bases removed from V and 6 bases from J, the gap between germline ends came to 8 bases. The CDR3 runs 13 residues. The V gene's germline CDR1 is KGHDR and CDR2 SFDVKD.